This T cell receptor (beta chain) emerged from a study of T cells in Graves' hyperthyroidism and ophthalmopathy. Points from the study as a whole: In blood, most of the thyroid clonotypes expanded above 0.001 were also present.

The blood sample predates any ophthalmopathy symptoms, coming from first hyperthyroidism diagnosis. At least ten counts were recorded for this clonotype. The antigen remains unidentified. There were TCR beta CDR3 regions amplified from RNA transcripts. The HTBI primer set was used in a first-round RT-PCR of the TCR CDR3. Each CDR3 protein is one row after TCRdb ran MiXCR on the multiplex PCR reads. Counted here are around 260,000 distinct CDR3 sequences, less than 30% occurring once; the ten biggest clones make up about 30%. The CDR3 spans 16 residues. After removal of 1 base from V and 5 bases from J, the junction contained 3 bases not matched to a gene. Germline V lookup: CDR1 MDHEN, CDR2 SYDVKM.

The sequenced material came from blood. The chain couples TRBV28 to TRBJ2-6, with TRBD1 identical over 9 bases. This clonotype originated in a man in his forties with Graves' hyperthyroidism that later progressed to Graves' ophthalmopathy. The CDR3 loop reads CASSLLDRGRANVLTF. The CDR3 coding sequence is TGTGCCAGCAGTTTATTGGACAGGGGAAGGGCCAACGTCCTGACTTTC.